This record concerns one T cell receptor beta chain sequence. These data originate in a study of blood T cell repertoires in COVID-19. In the study overall: Samples representing acute and convalescent COVID-19 were sourced from the United States, Italy and Spain. The cDNA or gDNA used as material had been derived from T cells, B-cell-depleted T cells, or PBMCs.

Germline V gene data show CDR1 as SGHDT and CDR2 as YYEEEE. V was cut by 1 base and J by 6 bases, with 14 bases left in between. The CDR3 contains 15 residues. In the authors' methods: The authors estimated nucleated cell counts from reference gene primer amplification. TCRdb's copy holds only in-frame clones and misses some; the assay was immunoSEQ multiplex PCR. V, J and clone size derive from that table, while D and trimming were established from the DNA sequence. The sample yields roughly 100,000 clones, about 80% seen once. The chain joins TRBV5-6 to TRBJ2-1; tentatively, D is TRBD2 (6 bases). This TCR derives from an older woman with acute or convalescent COVID-19. The sample taken for sequencing was peripheral blood. The CDR3 sequence is CASSLLLATGNEQFF. CDR3 coding DNA: TGTGCCAGCAGCTTGTTACTAGCTACAGGCAATGAGCAGTTCTTC.